This is a list of T cell receptor beta chains from one sample in a study of graft-versus-host responses after intestinal transplantation. Assay used: immunoSEQ multiplex PCR; TCRdb lists only in-frame clones, some missing. This sample has about 120,000 clones, with over 85% found just once. Antigen specificity for these receptors is unknown. This specimen consisted of unstimulated CD4+ T cells sorted from spleen or lymph node cells, obtained before intestinal transplant. These receptors came from a human donor who received an intestinal transplant. The CDR3 runs from the conserved cysteine through the conserved F or W. A D gene is named only where the DNA matches it firmly. Some rows have no size entry. The others give once, few or many, or a class for an expanded clone.

TRBV5-1	TRBD1	TRBJ2-7	NA	TGCGCCAGCAGCGACGACAGGGGACTCTTCTCCTACGAGCAGTACTTC	CASSDDRGLFSYEQYF
TRBV28	TRBD1	TRBJ2-7	NA	TGTGCCAGCAGCTGGACAGGCGTCTACGAGCAGTACTTC	CASSWTGVYEQYF
TRBV19	TRBD1	TRBJ1-1	NA	TGTGCCAGTAAGGGGCTTGGGACAGGGGGAATGGTGGACACTGAAGCTTTCTTT	CASKGLGTGGMVDTEAFF
TRBV2	TRBD2	TRBJ2-3	NA	TGTGCCAGCAGTGCCGGGACTAGCGGCACAGATACGCAGTATTTT	CASSAGTSGTDTQYF
TRBV19	NA	TRBJ1-2	NA	TGTGCCAGTAGTATAAGTGACCAGGACAGCCGCTTCTATGGCTACACCTTC	CASSISDQDSRFYGYTF
TRBV5-1	TRBD1	TRBJ1-1	NA	TGCGCCAGCAGCTTGGGGCAGGGGGCCACTGAAGCTTTCTTT	CASSLGQGATEAFF
TRBV7-8	TRBD1	TRBJ1-5	NA	TGTGCCAGCAGCTTACAGGGGGCGCGGCAGCCCCAGCATTTT	CASSLQGARQPQHF
TRBV18	TRBD1	TRBJ1-5	once	TGTGCCAGCTCACCAAACAGGGGGGGTGGCAATCAGCCCCAGCATTTT	CASSPNRGGGNQPQHF
TRBV5-1	TRBD2	TRBJ2-3	NA	TGCGCCAGCAGCTTTCGACTAGCGGGAGTGGATACGCAGTATTTT	CASSFRLAGVDTQYF
TRBV5-6	NA	TRBJ2-3	NA	TGTGCCAGCAGCTTGGCCCCGGGACTGTCCCCCGGTACGCAGTATTTT	CASSLAPGLSPGTQYF
TRBV6-5	TRBD2	TRBJ2-7	NA	TGTGCCAGCAGTTACTCGATCCTAGCGGGAGATCACGAGCAGTACTTC	CASSYSILAGDHEQYF
TRBV2	NA	TRBJ1-5	NA	TGTGCCAGCAGCGCGCGGGACAAGAATCAGCCCCAGCATTTT	CASSARDKNQPQHF
TRBV11-2	NA	TRBJ2-1	NA	TGTGCCAGCAGCTCGGACACATACAATGAGCAGTTCTTC	CASSSDTYNEQFF
TRBV11-1	TRBD2	TRBJ2-5	NA	TGTGCCAGCAGCTTACTGACTAGCGGACCTCAAGAGACCCAGTACTTC	CASSLLTSGPQETQYF
TRBV18	TRBD2	TRBJ2-7	NA	TGTGCCAGCTCACCAGTTACAGCGGGACCTCTCGGCGAGCAGTACTTC	CASSPVTAGPLGEQYF
TRBV28	TRBD1	TRBJ1-2	NA	TGTGCCAGTACACTCAGGGGGCAGGCTGGCTACACCTTC	CASTLRGQAGYTF
TRBV29-1	NA	TRBJ1-1	NA	TGCAGCGTGGGGGGCAGCGACAGGCCAATTGAAGCTTTCTTT	CSVGGSDRPIEAFF
TRBV10-3	TRBD1	TRBJ1-2	few	TGTGCCATCAGGCCTGGAGACAGGGGAATATATGGCTACACCTTC	CAIRPGDRGIYGYTF
TRBV6-5	NA	TRBJ1-2	NA	TGTGCCGCCGCTCAACACCCTATTAACTATGGCTACACCTTC	CAAAQHPINYGYTF
TRBV12-5	NA	TRBJ2-7	once	TGTGCTAGTGGTTTAGCGCTCAGCTCCTACGAGCAGTACTTC	CASGLALSSYEQYF
TRBV7-9	NA	TRBJ2-7	once	TGTGCCAGCAGCTTAGGGTCGGGCGAGCAGTACTTC	CASSLGSGEQYF
TRBV5-1	NA	TRBJ1-1	once	TGCGCCAGCAGCTCCACAGGGATCGACACTGAAGCTTTCTTT	CASSSTGIDTEAFF
TRBV2	NA	TRBJ2-1	once	TGTGCCACCAAACAGGACAGTTACAATGAGCAGTTCTTC	CATKQDSYNEQFF
TRBV5-1	NA	TRBJ2-1	NA	TGCGCCAGCAGCTTGGCGGGTCCAGGTCCTAGCTCCTACAATGAGCAGTTCTTC	CASSLAGPGPSSYNEQFF